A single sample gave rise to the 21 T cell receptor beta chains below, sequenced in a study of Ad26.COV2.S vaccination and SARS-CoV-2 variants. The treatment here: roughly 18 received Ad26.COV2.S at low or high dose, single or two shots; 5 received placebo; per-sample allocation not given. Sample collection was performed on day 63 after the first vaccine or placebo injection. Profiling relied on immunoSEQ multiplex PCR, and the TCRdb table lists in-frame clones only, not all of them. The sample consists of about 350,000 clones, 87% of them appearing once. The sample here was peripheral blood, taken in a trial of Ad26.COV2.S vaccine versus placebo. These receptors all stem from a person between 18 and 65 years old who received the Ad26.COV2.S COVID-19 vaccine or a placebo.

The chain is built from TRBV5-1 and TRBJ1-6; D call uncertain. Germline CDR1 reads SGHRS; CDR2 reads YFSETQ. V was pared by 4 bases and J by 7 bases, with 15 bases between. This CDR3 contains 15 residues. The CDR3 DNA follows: TGCGCCAGCAGCCCCAACGGCGCAAGAAATTCACCCCTCCACTTT. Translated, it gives CASSPNGARNSPLHF.

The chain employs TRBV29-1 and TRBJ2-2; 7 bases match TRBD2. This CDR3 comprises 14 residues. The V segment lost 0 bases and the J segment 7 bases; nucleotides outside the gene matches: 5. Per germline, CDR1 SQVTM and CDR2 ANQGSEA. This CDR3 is CSVEDTGGSGELFF. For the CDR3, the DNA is TGCAGCGTTGAAGATACGGGGGGAAGCGGGGAGCTGTTTTTT.

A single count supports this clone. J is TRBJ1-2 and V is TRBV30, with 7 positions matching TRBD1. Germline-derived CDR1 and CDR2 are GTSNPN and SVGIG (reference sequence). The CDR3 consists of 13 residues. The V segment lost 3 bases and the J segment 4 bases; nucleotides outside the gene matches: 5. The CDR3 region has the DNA TGTGCCTGGAGGACAGGGTGGATCTATGGCTACACCTTC. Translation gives CAWRTGWIYGYTF.

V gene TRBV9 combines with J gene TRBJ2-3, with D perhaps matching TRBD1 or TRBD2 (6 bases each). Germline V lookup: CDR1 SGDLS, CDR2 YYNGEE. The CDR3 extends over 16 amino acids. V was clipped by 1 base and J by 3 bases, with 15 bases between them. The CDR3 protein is CASSVSQGGRTDTQYF. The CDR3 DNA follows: TGTGCCAGCAGCGTATCCCAAGGGGGGAGGACAGATACGCAGTATTTT.

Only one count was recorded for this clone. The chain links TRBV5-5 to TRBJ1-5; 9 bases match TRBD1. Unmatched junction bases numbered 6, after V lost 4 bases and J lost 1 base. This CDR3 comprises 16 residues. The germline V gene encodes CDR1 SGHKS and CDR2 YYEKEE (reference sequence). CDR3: CASSLRDRVSNQPQHF. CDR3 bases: TGTGCCAGCAGCCTCCGGGACAGGGTGAGCAATCAGCCCCAGCATTTT.

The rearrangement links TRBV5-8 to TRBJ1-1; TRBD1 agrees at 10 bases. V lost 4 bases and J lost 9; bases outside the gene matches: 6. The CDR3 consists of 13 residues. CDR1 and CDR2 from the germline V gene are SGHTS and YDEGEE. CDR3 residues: CASSPDRGLQAFF. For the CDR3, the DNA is TGTGCCAGCAGCCCGGACAGGGGGTTGCAAGCTTTCTTT.

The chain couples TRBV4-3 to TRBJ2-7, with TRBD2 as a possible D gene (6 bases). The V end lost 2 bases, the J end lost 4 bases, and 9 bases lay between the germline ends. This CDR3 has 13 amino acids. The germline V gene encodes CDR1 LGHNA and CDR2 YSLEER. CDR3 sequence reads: CASSQRAGYEQYF. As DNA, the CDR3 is TGCGCCAGCAGCCAAAGAGCGGGTTACGAGCAGTACTTC.

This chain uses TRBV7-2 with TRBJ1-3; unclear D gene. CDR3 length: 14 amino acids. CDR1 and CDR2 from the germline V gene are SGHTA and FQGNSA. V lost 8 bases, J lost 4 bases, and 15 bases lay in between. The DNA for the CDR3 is TGTGCCAGCTCCCGGGCCTGGGGAGGAAACACCATATATTTT. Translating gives CASSRAWGGNTIYF. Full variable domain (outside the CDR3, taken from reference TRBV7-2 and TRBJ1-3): GAGVSQSPSNKVTEKGKDVELRCDPISGHTALYWYRQSLGQGLEFLIYFQGNSAPDKSGLPSDRFSAERTGGSVSTLTIQRTQQEDSAVYLCASSRAWGGNTIYFGEGSWLTVV.

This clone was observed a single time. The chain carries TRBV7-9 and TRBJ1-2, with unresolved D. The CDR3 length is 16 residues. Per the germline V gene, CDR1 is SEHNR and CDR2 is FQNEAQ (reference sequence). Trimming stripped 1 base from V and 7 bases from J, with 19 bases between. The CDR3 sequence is CASSLVLAGDDGGYTF. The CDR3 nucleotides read TGTGCCAGCAGCTTAGTGTTAGCTGGGGATGATGGTGGCTACACCTTC.

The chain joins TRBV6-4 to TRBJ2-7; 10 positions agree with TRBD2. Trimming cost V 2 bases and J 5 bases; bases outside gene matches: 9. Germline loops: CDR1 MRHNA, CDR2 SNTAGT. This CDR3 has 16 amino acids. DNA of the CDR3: TGTGCCAGCAGTGACCCCGGACTAGCGGTGCAGGACGAGCAGTACTTC. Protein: CASSDPGLAVQDEQYF.

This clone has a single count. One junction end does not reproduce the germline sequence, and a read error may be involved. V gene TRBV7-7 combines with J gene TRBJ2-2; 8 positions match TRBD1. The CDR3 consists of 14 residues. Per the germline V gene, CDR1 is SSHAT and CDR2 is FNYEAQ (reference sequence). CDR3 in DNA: TGTGCTAGCACCTTGGACAGGGCCACCGGGGAGCTGTTTTTT. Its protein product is CASTLDRATGELFF.

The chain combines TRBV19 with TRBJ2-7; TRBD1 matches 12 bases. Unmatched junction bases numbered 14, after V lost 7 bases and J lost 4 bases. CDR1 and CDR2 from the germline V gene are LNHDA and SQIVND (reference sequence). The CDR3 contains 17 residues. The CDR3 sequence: CASTSAGTGGALYEQYF. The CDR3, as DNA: TGTGCCAGTACCTCCGCCGGGACAGGGGGCGCATTGTACGAGCAGTACTTC.

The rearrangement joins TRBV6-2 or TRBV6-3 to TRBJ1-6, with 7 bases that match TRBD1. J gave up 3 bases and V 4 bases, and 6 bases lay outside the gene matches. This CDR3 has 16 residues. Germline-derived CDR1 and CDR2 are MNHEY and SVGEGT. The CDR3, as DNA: TGTGCCAGCAGTTCCACAGGGGTACGCTATAATTCACCCCTCCACTTT. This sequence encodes CASSSTGVRYNSPLHF.

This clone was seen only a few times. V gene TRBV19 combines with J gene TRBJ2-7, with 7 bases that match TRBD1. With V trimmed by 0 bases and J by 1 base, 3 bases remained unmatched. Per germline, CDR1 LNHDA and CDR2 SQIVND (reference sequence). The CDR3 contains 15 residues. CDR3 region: CASSIDRQGSYEQYF. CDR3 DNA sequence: TGTGCCAGTAGTATAGACCGACAGGGTTCCTACGAGCAGTACTTC.

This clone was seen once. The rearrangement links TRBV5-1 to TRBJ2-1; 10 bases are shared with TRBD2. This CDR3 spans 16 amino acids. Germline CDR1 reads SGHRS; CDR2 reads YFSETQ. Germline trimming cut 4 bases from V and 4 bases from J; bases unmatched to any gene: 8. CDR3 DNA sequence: TGCGCCAGCAGCGAGCGCCTAGCGGGGGAATACAATGAGCAGTTCTTC. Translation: CASSERLAGEYNEQFF.

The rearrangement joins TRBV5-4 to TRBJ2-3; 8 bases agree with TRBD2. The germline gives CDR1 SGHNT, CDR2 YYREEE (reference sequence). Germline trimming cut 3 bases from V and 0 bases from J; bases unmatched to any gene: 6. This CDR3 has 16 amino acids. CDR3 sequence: CASSSGGLASTDTQYF. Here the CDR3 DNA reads TGTGCCAGCAGCTCGGGGGGGCTCGCCAGCACAGATACGCAGTATTTT. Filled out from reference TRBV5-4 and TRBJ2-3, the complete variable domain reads ETGVTQSPTHLIKTRGQQVTLRCSSQSGHNTVSWYQQALGQGPQFIFQYYREEENGRGNFPPRFSGLQFPNYSSELNVNALELDDSALYLCASSSGGLASTDTQYFGPGTRLTVL.

The DNA of the CDR3 is TGTGCCAGCAGTTACGGGGGACAGGGCTATAATTCACCCCTCCACTTT. It is translated as CASSYGGQGYNSPLHF. V is TRBV6-6 and J is TRBJ1-6; 9 bases align to TRBD1. The CDR3 is 16 amino acids. Losses at the gene ends were 2 bases for V and 3 bases for J; bases not matched to a gene: 2. Germline CDR1 reads MNHNY; CDR2 reads SVGAGI (reference sequence).

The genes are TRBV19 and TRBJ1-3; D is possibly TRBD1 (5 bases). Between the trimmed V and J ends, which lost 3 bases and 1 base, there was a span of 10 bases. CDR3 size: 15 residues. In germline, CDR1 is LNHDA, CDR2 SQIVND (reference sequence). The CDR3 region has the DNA TGTGCCAGTAGTATCAGACAGTTATCTGGAAACACCATATATTTT. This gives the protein CASSIRQLSGNTIYF.

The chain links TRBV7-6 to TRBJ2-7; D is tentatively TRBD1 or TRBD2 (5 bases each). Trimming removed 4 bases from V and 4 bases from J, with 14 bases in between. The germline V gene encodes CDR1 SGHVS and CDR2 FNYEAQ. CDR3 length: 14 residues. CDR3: CASSSLSGTYEQYF. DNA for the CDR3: TGTGCCAGCAGCTCCCTTTCCGGGACGTACGAGCAGTACTTC.

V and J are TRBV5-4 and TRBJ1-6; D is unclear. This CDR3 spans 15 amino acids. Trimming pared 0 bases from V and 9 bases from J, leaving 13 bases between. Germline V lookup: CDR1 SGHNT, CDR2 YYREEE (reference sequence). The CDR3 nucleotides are TGTGCCAGCAGCTTGGAGGGCAGGAATGGTTCACCCCTCCACTTT. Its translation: CASSLEGRNGSPLHF.

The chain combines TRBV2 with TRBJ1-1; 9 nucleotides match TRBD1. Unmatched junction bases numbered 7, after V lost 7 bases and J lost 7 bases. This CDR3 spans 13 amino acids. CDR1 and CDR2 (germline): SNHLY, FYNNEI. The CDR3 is CASNTGGYVEAFF. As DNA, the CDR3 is TGTGCCAGCAATACAGGGGGCTATGTTGAAGCTTTCTTT. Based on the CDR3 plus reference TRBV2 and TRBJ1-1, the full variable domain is EPEVTQTPSHQVTQMGQEVILRCVPISNHLYFYWYRQILGQKVEFLVSFYNNEISEKSEIFDDQFSVERPDGSNFTLKIRSTKLEDSAMYFCASNTGGYVEAFFGQGTRLTVV.